Below are 7 T cell receptor beta chains sequenced from a single sample in a study of blood T cell repertoires in COVID-19. Some clones are missing from TCRdb's copy, which holds only in-frame ones; the method was immunoSEQ multiplex PCR. The repertoire includes around 230,000 clones, 86% of them detected once, and 2.5% to 3.5% sits in the top ten. Sample: PBMCs or T cells enriched from blood (not recorded which). All receptors derive from a middle-aged woman with acute COVID-19.

CDR3 sequence (DNA): TGTGCCATCAGTGAGTCGTGGGCCACCGGGGAGCTGTTTTTT. This translates into CAISESWATGELFF. V gene TRBV10-3 combines with J gene TRBJ2-2; D is uncertain. The ends were cut back, 0 bases at V and 4 bases at J, with 6 bases in the middle. Germline V gene sequence: CDR1 ENHRY, CDR2 SYGVKD. This CDR3 has 14 amino acids.

The chain combines TRBV7-9 with TRBJ2-5, with D possibly matching TRBD2 (7 bases). V dropped 3 bases and J dropped 4 bases, with 27 bases sitting between them. This CDR3 region has 19 residues. Per the germline V gene, CDR1 is SEHNR and CDR2 is FQNEAQ (reference sequence). CDR3 loop: CASSFSEGGRTRRAETQYF. DNA of the CDR3: TGTGCCAGCAGCTTTAGCGAGGGGGGAAGGACTAGGAGGGCAGAGACCCAGTACTTC.

The V call is TRBV11-3, the J call TRBJ2-7; D is uncertain. The germline V gene has CDR1 SGHNT and CDR2 YENEEA. This CDR3 is 14 amino acids long. The germline V and J ends were trimmed by 5 bases and 0 bases, with 11 bases remaining between them. In DNA, the CDR3 is TGTGCCAGCAGCCAAAGTCGGTCCTCCTACGAGCAGTACTTC. Protein product: CASSQSRSSYEQYF.

J is TRBJ1-2 and V is TRBV9; 10 positions agree with TRBD1. The germline gives CDR1 SGDLS, CDR2 YYNGEE. There are 14 residues in the CDR3. The ends lost 3 bases at V and 3 bases at J; junction bases unmatched: 2. CDR3 sequence (DNA): TGTGCCAGCAGCGCCGGGACAGGGGACTATGGCTACACCTTC. Translating it yields CASSAGTGDYGYTF.

This chain joins TRBV5-3 and TRBJ1-5; no reliable D call. TRBV5-3 is an ORF, with its function uncertain. V lost 1 base and J lost 11, with 16 bases in between. The CDR3 is 14 amino acids. The CDR3 protein is CARSLYCSAAAQHF. As DNA, the CDR3 is TGTGCCAGAAGCTTGTATTGTTCTGCCGCGGCCCAGCATTTT.

This rearrangement joins TRBV3-1 (or the pseudogene TRBV3-2) to TRBJ2-7, with 7 bases aligning to TRBD1. V lost 5 bases and J lost 7; bases outside the gene matches: 11. Germline V lookup: CDR1 LGHDT, CDR2 YNNKEL (reference sequence). CDR3 length: 14 residues. The CDR3 DNA reads TGTGCCAGCAGCTCCGGGACAGACCTCTGGGAGCAGTACTTC. Amino acids: CASSSGTDLWEQYF.

V and J are TRBV12-3 or TRBV12-4 and TRBJ2-3; no clear D. The ends were cut back, 8 bases at V and 4 bases at J, with 13 bases in the middle. The CDR3 loop spans 13 amino acids. The chain's CDR3 is CASLDRRADTQYF. The DNA for the CDR3 is TGTGCCAGCCTCGATAGACGGGCAGATACGCAGTATTTT.